Reported below is one TCR beta chain. This entry belongs to a study of blood T cell repertoires in COVID-19. Profiling relied on immunoSEQ multiplex PCR, and the TCRdb table lists in-frame clones only, not all of them. The sample lists around 140,000 clones; 85% to 90% were seen once. CDR3 length: 14 amino acids. Germline lookup yields CDR1 KGHDR and CDR2 SFDVKD. V trimming: 7 bases; J trimming: 3 bases; junction bases outside the gene matches: 5. This chain connects TRBV24-1 to TRBJ2-7; 10 nucleotides match TRBD1. Material for sequencing was peripheral blood. This receptor was taken from a man aged 18 to 29 with COVID-19, enrolled during active disease. The CDR3 DNA follows: TGTGCCACCAGCAGCCGGGACAGGGGCTACGAGCAGTACTTC. It translates to CATSSRDRGYEQYF.